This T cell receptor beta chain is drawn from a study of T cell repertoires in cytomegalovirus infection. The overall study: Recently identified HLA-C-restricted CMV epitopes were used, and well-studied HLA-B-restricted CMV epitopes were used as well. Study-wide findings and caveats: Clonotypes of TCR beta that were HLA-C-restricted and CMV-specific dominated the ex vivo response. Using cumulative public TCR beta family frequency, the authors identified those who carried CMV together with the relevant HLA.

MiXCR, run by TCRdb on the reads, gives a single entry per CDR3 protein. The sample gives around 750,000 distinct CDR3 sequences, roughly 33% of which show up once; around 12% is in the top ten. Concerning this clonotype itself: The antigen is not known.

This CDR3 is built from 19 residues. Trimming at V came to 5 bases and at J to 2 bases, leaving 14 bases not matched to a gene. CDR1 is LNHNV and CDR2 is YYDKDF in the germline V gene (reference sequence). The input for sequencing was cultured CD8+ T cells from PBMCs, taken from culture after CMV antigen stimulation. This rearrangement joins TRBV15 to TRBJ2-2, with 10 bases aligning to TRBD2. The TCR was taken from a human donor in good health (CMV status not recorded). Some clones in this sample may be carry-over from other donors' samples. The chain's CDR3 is CATSPPGLAGVPNTGELFF. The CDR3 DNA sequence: TGTGCCACCAGCCCCCCAGGGCTAGCGGGGGTTCCAAACACCGGGGAGCTGTTTTTT.